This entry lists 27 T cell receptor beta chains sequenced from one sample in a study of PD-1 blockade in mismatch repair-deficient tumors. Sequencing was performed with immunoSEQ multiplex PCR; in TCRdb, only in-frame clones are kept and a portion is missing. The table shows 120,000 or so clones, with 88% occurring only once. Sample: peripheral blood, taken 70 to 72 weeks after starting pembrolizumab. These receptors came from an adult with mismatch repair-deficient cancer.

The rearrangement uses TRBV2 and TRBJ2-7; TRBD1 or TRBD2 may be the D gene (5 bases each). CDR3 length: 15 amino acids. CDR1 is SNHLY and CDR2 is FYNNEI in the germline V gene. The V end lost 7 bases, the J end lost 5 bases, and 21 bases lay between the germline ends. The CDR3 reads CASTHTGAEWDEQYF. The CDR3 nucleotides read TGTGCCAGCACCCATACCGGGGCTGAGTGGGACGAGCAGTACTTC. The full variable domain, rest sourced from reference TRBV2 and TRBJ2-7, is EPEVTQTPSHQVTQMGQEVILRCVPISNHLYFYWYRQILGQKVEFLVSFYNNEISEKSEIFDDQFSVERPDGSNFTLKIRSTKLEDSAMYFCASTHTGAEWDEQYFGPGTRLTVT.

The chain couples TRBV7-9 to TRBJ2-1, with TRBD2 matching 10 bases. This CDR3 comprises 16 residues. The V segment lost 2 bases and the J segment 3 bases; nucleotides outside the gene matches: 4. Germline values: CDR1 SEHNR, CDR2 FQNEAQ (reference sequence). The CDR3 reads CASSLRSGRDYNEQFF. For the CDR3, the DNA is TGTGCCAGCAGCTTACGGAGCGGGAGGGACTACAATGAGCAGTTCTTC.

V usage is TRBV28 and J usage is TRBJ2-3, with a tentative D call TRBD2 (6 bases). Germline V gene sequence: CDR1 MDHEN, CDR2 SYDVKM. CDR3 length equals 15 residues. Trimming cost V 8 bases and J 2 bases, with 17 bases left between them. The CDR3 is CASVPGLRDTDTQYF. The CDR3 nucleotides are TGTGCCAGCGTTCCGGGACTGCGGGACACAGATACGCAGTATTTT.

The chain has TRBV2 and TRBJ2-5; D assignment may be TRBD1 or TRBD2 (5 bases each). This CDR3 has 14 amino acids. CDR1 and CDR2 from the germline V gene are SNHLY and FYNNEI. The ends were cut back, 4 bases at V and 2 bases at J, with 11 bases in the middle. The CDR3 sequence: CASSVAGTQETQYF. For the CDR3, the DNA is TGTGCCAGCAGTGTTGCTGGGACGCAAGAGACCCAGTACTTC.

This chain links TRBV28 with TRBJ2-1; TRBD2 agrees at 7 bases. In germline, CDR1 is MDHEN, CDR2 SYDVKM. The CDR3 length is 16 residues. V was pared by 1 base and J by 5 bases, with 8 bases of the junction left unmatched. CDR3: CASSLSEGGPNNEQFF. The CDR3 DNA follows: TGTGCCAGCAGTTTATCGGAGGGAGGGCCGAACAATGAGCAGTTCTTC. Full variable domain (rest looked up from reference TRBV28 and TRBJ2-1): DVKVTQSSRYLVKRTGEKVFLECVQDMDHENMFWYRQDPGLGLRLIYFSYDVKMKEKGDIPEGYSVSREKKERFSLILESASTNQTSMYLCASSLSEGGPNNEQFFGPGTRLTVL.

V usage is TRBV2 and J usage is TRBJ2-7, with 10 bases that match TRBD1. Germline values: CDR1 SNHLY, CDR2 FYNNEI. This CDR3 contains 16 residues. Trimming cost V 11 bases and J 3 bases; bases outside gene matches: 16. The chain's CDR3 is CAVVHQQWTGGYEQYF. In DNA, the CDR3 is TGTGCCGTGGTTCACCAGCAGTGGACAGGGGGCTACGAGCAGTACTTC.

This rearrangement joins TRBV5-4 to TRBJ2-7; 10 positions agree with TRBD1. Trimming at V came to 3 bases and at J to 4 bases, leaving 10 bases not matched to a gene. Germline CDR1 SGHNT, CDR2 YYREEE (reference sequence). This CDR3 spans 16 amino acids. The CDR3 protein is CASSSASRDRGYEQYF. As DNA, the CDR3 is TGTGCCAGCAGCTCGGCCTCCCGGGACAGGGGTTACGAGCAGTACTTC.

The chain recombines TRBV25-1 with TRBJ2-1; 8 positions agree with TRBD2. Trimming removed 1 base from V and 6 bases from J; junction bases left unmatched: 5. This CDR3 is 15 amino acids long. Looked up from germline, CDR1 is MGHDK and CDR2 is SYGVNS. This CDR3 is CASSEWASGRNEQFF. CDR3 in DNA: TGTGCCAGCAGTGAATGGGCTAGCGGGCGCAATGAGCAGTTCTTC. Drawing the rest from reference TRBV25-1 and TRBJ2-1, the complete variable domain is EADIYQTPRYLVIGTGKKITLECSQTMGHDKMYWYQQDPGMELHLIHYSYGVNSTEKGDLSSESTVSRIRTEHFPLTLESARPSHTSQYLCASSEWASGRNEQFFGPGTRLTVL.

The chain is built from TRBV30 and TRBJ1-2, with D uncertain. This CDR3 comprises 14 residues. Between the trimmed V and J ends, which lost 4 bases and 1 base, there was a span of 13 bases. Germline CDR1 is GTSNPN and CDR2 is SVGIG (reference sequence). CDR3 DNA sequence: TGTGCCTGGAAAAACGCGAGCCTTAACTATGGCTACACCTTC. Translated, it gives CAWKNASLNYGYTF.

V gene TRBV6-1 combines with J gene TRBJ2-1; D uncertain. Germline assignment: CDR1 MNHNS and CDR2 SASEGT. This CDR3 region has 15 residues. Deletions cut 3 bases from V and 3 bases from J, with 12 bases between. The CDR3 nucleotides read TGTGCCAGCAGTGAGCTAGGAGCGAGCTACAATGAGCAGTTCTTC. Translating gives CASSELGASYNEQFF.

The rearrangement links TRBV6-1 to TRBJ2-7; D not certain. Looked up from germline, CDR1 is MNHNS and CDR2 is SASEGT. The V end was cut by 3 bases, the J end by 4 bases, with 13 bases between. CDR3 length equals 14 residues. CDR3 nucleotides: TGTGCCAGCAGTGATGTAGGTGGAAGGTACGAGCAGTACTTC. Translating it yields CASSDVGGRYEQYF.

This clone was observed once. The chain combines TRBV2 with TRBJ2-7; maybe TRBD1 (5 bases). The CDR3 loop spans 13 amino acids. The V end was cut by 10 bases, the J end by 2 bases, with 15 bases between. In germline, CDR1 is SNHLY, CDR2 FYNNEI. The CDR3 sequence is CAKQGWGTYEQYF. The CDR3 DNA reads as TGTGCCAAGCAGGGCTGGGGAACCTACGAGCAGTACTTC.

CDR3 DNA: TGCAGCGTTGGTGGGGGCTGGGAAAACACCATATATTTT. Translating gives CSVGGGWENTIYF. V is TRBV29-1 and J is TRBJ1-3; D perhaps matches TRBD1 (6 bases). Germline CDR1 reads SQVTM; CDR2 reads ANQGSEA. The CDR3 is 13 amino acids. V was clipped by 4 bases and J by 6 bases, with 13 bases between them.

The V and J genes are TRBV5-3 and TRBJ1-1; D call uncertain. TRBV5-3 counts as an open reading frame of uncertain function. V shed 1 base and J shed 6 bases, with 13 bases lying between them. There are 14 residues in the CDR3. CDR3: CARSLREGSAEAFF. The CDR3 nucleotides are TGTGCCAGAAGCTTGCGGGAGGGAAGCGCTGAAGCTTTCTTT.

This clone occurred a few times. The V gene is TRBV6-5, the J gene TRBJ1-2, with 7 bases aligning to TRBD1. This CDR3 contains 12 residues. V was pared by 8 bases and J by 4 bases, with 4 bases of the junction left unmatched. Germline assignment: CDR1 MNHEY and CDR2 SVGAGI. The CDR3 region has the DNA TGTGCCAGCCGACAGGGTCTCTATGGCTACACCTTC. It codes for CASRQGLYGYTF.

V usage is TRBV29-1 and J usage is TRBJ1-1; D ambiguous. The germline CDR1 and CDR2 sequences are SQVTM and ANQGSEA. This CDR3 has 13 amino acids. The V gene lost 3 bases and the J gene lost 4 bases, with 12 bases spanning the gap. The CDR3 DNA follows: TGCAGCGTTGAGCTGGACTCACGCACTGAAGCTTTCTTT. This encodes CSVELDSRTEAFF.

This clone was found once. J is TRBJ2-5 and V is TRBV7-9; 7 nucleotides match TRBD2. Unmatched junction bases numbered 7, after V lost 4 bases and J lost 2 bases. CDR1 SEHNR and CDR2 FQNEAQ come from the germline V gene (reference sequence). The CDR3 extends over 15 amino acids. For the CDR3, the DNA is TGTGCCAGCAGCTCAGGGACTAACCCTCAAGAGACCCAGTACTTC. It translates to CASSSGTNPQETQYF.

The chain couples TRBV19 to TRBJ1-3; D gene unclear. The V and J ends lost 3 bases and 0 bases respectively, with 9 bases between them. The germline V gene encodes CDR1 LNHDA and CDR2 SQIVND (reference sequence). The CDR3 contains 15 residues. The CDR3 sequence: CASSMLMGSGNTIYF. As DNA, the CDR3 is TGTGCCAGTAGTATGTTGATGGGCTCTGGAAACACCATATATTTT. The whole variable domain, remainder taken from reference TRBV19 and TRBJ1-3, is DGGITQSPKYLFRKEGQNVTLSCEQNLNHDAMYWYRQDPGQGLRLIYYSQIVNDFQKGDIAEGYSVSREKKESFPLTVTSAQKNPTAFYLCASSMLMGSGNTIYFGEGSWLTVV.

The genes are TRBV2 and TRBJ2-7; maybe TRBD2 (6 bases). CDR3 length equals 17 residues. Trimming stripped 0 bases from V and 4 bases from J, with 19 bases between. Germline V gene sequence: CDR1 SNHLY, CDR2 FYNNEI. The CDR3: CASSEAGGPPKAYEQYF. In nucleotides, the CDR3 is TGTGCCAGCAGTGAAGCGGGGGGACCTCCAAAGGCTTACGAGCAGTACTTC.

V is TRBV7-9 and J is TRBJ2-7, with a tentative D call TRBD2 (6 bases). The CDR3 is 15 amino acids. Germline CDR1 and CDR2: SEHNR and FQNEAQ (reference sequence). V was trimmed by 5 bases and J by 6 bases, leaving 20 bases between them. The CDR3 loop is CASSPPGGRVREQYF. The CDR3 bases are TGTGCCAGCAGCCCACCTGGAGGGAGAGTTCGCGAGCAGTACTTC. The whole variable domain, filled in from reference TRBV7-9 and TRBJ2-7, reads DTGVSQNPRHKITKRGQNVTFRCDPISEHNRLYWYRQTLGQGPEFLTYFQNEAQLEKSRLLSDRFSAERPKGSFSTLEIQRTEQGDSAMYLCASSPPGGRVREQYFGPGTRLTVT.

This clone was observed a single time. The CDR3 DNA is TGTGCCAGCAGCCTCGGGACAGGGGACGAGCAGTACTTC. Protein sequence: CASSLGTGDEQYF. This chain joins TRBV13 and TRBJ2-7; 10 bases line up with TRBD1. V trimming: 5 bases; J trimming: 5 bases; junction bases outside the gene matches: 3. The CDR3 is 13 amino acids. CDR1 PRHDT and CDR2 FYEKMQ come from the germline V gene (reference sequence).

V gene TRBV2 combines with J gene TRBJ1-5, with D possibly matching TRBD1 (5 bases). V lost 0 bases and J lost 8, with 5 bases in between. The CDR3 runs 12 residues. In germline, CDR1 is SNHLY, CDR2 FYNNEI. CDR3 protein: CASSEAGEPQHF. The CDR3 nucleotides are TGTGCCAGCAGTGAAGCGGGGGAGCCCCAGCATTTT.

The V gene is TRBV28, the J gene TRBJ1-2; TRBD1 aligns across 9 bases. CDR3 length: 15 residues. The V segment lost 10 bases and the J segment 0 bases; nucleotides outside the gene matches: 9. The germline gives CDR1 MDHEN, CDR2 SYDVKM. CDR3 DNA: TGTGCCACGGGACAGGGCCCACTGACTAACTATGGCTACACCTTC. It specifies CATGQGPLTNYGYTF.

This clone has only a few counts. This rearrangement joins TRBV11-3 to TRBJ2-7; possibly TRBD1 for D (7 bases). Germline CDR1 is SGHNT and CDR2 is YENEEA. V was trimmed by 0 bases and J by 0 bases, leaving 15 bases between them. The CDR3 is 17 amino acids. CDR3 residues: CASSLDTARGDSYEQYF. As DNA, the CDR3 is TGTGCCAGCAGCTTAGATACCGCCAGGGGGGACTCCTACGAGCAGTACTTC.

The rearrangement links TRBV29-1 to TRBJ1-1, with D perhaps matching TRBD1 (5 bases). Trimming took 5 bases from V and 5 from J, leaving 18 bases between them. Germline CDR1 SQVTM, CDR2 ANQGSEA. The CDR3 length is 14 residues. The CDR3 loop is CSVLSTVEVTEAFF. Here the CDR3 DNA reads TGCAGCGTTTTATCGACAGTAGAAGTTACTGAAGCTTTCTTT.

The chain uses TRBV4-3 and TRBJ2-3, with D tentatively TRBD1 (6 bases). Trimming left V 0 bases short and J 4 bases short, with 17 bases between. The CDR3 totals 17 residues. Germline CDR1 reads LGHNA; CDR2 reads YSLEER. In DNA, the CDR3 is TGCGCCAGCAGCCAAGACCCCCACAGGGCGTTGTCAGATACGCAGTATTTT. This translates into CASSQDPHRALSDTQYF.

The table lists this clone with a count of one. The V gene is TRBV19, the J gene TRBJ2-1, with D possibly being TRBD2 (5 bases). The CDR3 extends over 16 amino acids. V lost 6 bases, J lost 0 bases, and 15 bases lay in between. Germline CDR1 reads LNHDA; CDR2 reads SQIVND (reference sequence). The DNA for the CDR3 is TGTGCCAGTAGACGGGGTGGGCCCAGCTCCTACAATGAGCAGTTCTTC. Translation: CASRRGGPSSYNEQFF.